The source of this TCR beta chain is a study of T cells after yellow fever vaccination. Whole-study findings and limits: There was a possibility that FACS-sorted repertoires contained abundant clonotypes contaminating from the bulk population.

TCRdb re-derived calls from the 5' RACE reads in MiXCR, one entry per CDR3 protein. The table lists hundreds of thousands of distinct CDR3 sequences, around 3.6% of them singletons. This clonotype was detected ten times or more. Antigen unknown. Germline V gene lookup returns CDR1 SGHTA and CDR2 FQGNSA. The CDR3 has 14 residues. The V end was cut by 7 bases, the J end by 9 bases, with 20 bases between. Here the sequenced sample was PBMCs, taken on the day of the yellow fever booster vaccination. This clonotype was obtained from a man aged 18 to 29 who received the YFV17D yellow fever vaccine. This chain connects TRBV7-2 to TRBJ2-3; maybe TRBD2 (7 bases). The CDR3 DNA is TGTGCCAGCATCCCTCGGGGGGCCGGGGGGACGCAGTATTTT. Its protein is CASIPRGAGGTQYF.